The next 4 T cell receptor beta chains were all read from a single sample in a study of T cell responses to AZD1222 COVID-19 vaccine. Here immunoSEQ multiplex PCR was the method, and the copy in TCRdb shows in-frame clones only, minus some. The sample holds 200,000 to 250,000 clones; less than 95% are singletons and the top ten take 1.7%. Here the sequenced sample was peripheral blood, taken 28 days after the second dose of the MenACWY control vaccine. The source of these receptors is an adult who received the MenACWY meningococcal vaccine as a control.

The chain links TRBV10-3 to TRBJ1-1; no clear D gene. The germline V gene encodes CDR1 ENHRY and CDR2 SYGVKD. Trimming shortened V by 3 bases and J by 5 bases, and 10 bases separated the two germline ends. The CDR3 covers 13 residues. CDR3 amino acids: CAISEPERTEAFF. As DNA, the CDR3 is TGTGCCATCAGTGAACCAGAGAGGACTGAAGCTTTCTTT.

The rearrangement links TRBV28 to TRBJ1-5; the D gene is possibly TRBD1 (5 bases). Germline lookup yields CDR1 MDHEN and CDR2 SYDVKM. The length of the CDR3 is 17 residues. V was shortened by 1 base and J by 3 bases, with 16 bases between the two germline ends. CDR3 DNA sequence: TGTGCCAGCAGTTTATTGATGGTAGGAGGGGACAATCAGCCCCAGCATTTT. As protein: CASSLLMVGGDNQPQHF. The whole variable domain, filled in from reference TRBV28 and TRBJ1-5, reads DVKVTQSSRYLVKRTGEKVFLECVQDMDHENMFWYRQDPGLGLRLIYFSYDVKMKEKGDIPEGYSVSREKKERFSLILESASTNQTSMYLCASSLLMVGGDNQPQHFGDGTRLSIL.

The gene calls are TRBV7-2 and TRBJ2-2, with TRBD1 identical over 7 bases. Germline trimming cut 7 bases from V and 1 base from J; bases unmatched to any gene: 6. CDR1 and CDR2 (germline): SGHTA, FQGNSA. The CDR3 length is 15 residues. This CDR3 is CASTRDRMNTGELFF. In DNA form, the CDR3 reads TGTGCCAGCACCCGGGACAGAATGAACACCGGGGAGCTGTTTTTT.

The chain combines TRBV5-6 with TRBJ1-6; D is undetermined. Germline loops: CDR1 SGHDT, CDR2 YYEEEE. The CDR3 spans 15 residues. The V gene lost 1 base and the J gene lost 9 bases, with 14 bases spanning the gap. CDR3 in DNA: TGTGCCAGCAGCTTGAAGGGCTCGAGTCGTTCACCCCTCCACTTT. The encoded protein is CASSLKGSSRSPLHF.